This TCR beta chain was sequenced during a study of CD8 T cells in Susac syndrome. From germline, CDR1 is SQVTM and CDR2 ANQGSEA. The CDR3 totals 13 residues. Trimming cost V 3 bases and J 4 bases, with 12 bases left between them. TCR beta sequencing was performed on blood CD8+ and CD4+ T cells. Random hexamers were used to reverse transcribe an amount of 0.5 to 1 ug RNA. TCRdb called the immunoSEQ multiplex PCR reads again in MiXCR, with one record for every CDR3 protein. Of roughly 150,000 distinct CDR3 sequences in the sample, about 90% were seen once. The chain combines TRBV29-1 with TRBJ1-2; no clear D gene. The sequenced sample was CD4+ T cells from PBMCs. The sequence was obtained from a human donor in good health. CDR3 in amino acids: CSVDGGRAYGYTF. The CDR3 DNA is TGCAGCGTTGATGGCGGCCGCGCCTATGGCTACACCTTC.